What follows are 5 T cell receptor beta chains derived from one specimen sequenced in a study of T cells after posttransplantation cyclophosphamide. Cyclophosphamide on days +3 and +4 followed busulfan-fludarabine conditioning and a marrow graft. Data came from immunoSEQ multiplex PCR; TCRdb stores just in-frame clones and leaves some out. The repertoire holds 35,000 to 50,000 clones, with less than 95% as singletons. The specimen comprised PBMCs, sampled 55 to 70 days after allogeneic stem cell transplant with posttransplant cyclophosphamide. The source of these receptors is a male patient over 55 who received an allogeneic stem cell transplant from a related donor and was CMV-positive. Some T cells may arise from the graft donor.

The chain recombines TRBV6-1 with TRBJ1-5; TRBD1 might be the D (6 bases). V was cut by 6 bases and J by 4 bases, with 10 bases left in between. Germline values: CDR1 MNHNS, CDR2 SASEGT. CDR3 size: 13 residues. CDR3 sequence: CASSPQGNQPQHF. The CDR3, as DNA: TGTGCCAGCAGCCCGCAGGGGAATCAGCCCCAGCATTTT.

This CDR3 reads CASSSPYRGTYNEQFF. The CDR3 coding sequence is TGTGCCAGCAGTTCTCCATACAGGGGTACCTACAATGAGCAGTTCTTC. The chain recombines TRBV27 with TRBJ2-1, with TRBD1 identical over 7 bases. CDR3 length: 16 residues. Germline V gene lookup returns CDR1 MNHEY and CDR2 SMNVEV (reference sequence). The ends lost 4 bases at V and 2 bases at J; junction bases unmatched: 8.

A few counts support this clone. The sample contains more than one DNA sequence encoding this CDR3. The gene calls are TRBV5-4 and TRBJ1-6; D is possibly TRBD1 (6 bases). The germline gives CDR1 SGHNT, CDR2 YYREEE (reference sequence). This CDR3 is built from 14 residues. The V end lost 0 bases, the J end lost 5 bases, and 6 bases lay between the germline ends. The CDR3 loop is CASSLDRDNSPLHF. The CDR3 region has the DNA TGTGCCAGCAGCTTGGACAGGGATAATTCACCCCTCCACTTT.

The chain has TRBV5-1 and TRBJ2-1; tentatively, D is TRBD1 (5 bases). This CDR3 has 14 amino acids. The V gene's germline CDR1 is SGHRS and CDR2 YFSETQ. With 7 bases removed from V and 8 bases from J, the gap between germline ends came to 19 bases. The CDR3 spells CASLSGRVSDEQFF. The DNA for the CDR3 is TGCGCCAGCCTGTCTGGCAGGGTGAGCGATGAGCAGTTCTTC. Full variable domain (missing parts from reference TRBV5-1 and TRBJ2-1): KAGVTQTPRYLIKTRGQQVTLSCSPISGHRSVSWYQQTPGQGLQFLFEYFSETQRNKGNFPGRFSGRQFSNSRSEMNVSTLELGDSALYLCASLSGRVSDEQFFGPGTRLTVL.

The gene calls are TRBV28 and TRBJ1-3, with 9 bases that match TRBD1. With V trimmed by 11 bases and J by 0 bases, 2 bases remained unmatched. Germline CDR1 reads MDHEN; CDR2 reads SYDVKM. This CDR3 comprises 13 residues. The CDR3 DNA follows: TGTGCCGGACAGGGGATCTCTGGAAACACCATATATTTT. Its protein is CAGQGISGNTIYF.